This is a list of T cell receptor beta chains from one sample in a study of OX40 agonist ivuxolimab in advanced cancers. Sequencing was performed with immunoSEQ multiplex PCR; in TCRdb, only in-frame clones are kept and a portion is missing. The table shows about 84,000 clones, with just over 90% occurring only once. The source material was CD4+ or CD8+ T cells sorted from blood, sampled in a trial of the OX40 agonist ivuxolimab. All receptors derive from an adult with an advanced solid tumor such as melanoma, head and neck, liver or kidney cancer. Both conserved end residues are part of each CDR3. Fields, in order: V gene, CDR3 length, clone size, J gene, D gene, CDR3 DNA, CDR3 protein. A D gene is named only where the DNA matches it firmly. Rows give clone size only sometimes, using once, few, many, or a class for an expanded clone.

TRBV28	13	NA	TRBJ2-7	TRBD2	TGTGCCAGCTTCAGCGGGGGAAACTACGAGCAGTACTTC	CASFSGGNYEQYF
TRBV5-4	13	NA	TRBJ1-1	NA	TGTGCCAGCAGCTTTCCCCTGAACACTGAAGCTTTCTTT	CASSFPLNTEAFF
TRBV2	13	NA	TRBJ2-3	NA	TGTGCCAGCAGCAAAACTTTCACAGATACGCAGTATTTT	CASSKTFTDTQYF
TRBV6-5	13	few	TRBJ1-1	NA	TGTGCCAGCAGTTCCCCAGATGGGACTGAAGCTTTCTTT	CASSSPDGTEAFF
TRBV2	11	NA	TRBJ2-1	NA	TGTGCCAGCAGTGAATTTGTTGGGCAGTTCTTC	CASSEFVGQFF
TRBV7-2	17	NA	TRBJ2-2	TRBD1	TGTGCCAGCAGCTTAACATTTCAGGGGGTCCGGACCGGGGAGCTGTTTTTT	CASSLTFQGVRTGELFF
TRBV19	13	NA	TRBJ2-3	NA	TGTGCCAGTAGTTCGAGGACAGCAGATACGCAGTATTTT	CASSSRTADTQYF
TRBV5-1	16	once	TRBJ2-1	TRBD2	TGCGCCAGCAGCCCCTTGGCGGGAGTGGCCTACAATGAGCAGTTCTTC	CASSPLAGVAYNEQFF
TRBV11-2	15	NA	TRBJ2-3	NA	TGTGCCAGCAGCCCACAGGACCTTAGCACAGATACGCAGTATTTT	CASSPQDLSTDTQYF
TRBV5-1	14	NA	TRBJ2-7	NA	TGCGCCAGCAGCCCGGCCTCGAACTCCTACGAGCAGTACTTC	CASSPASNSYEQYF
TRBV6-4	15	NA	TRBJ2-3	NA	TGTGCCAGCAGTCCCGACATCGAAGTGGCAGATACGCAGTATTTT	CASSPDIEVADTQYF
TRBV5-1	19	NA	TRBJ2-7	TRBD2	TGCGCCAGCAGCTTGGGGCTCGGACTAGCGGGATCTTGGGCCTACGAGCAGTACTTC	CASSLGLGLAGSWAYEQYF
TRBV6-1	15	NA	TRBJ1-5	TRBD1	TGTGCCAGCAGTTTGGACAGGGGAGGCAATCAGCCCCAGCATTTT	CASSLDRGGNQPQHF
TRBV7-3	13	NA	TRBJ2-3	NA	TGTGCCAGCAGCTCCGGGCTCCAAGATACGCAGTATTTT	CASSSGLQDTQYF
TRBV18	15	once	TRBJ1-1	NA	TGTGCCAGCTCACCTGGTGACACGAGGGACACTGAAGCTTTCTTT	CASSPGDTRDTEAFF
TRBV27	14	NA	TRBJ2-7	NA	TGTGCCAGCAGTTTATCTTGGCGAGATCACGAGCAGTACTTC	CASSLSWRDHEQYF
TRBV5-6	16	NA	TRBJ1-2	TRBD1	TGTGCCAGCAGCTCGGGACAGGGGGTATTTAACTATGGCTACACCTTC	CASSSGQGVFNYGYTF
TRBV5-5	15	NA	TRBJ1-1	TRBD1	TGTGCCAGCAGCTCGAGGGACAGTTTGAACACTGAAGCTTTCTTT	CASSSRDSLNTEAFF
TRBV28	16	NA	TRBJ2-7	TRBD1	TGTGCCAGCAGTCCCCCAGGGGGTGGGGGCTCCTACGAGCAGTACTTC	CASSPPGGGGSYEQYF
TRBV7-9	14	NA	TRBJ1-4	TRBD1	TGTGCCAGCAGAGCAGGGGGTTCTAATGAAAAACTGTTTTTT	CASRAGGSNEKLFF
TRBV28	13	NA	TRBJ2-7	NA	TGTGCCAGCAGTTCCACACGGACCTACGAGCAGTACTTC	CASSSTRTYEQYF
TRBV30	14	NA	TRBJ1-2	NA	TGTGCCTGGAGTGTAAGGTGGACCTTATATGGCTACACCTTC	CAWSVRWTLYGYTF
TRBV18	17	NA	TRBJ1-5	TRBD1	TGTGCCAGCTCACCACCGGGACAGGGATATAGCAATCAGCCCCAGCATTTT	CASSPPGQGYSNQPQHF
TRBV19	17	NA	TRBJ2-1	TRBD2	TGTGCCAGTAGTGGCGGTCCGGGACTAGCGGGACTCGACGAGCAGTTCTTC	CASSGGPGLAGLDEQFF
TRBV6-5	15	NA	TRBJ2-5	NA	TGTGCCAGCAGTTACGGGGGGGCGGTGGCAGAGACCCAGTACTTC	CASSYGGAVAETQYF
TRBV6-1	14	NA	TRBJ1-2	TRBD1	TGTGCCAGCAGGGGACAGGGTTCGGTCTATGGCTACACCTTC	CASRGQGSVYGYTF
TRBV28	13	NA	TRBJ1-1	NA	TGTGCCAGCAATTCAAGGGGTAGGGGTGAAGCTTTCTTT	CASNSRGRGEAFF
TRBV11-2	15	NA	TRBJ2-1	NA	TGTGCCAGCAGCTGGTCCGGGACAACCGACAATGAGCAGTTCTTC	CASSWSGTTDNEQFF
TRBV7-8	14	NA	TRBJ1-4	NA	TGTGCCAGCAGCCCAGGACAGATTAATGAAAAACTGTTTTTT	CASSPGQINEKLFF
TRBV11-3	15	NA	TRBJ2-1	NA	TGTGCCAGCAGCTTACTAGTTGGAGCCCAATTGGAGCAGTTCTTC	CASSLLVGAQLEQFF
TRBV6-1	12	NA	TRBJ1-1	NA	TGTGCCAGCAGTGACCCTTACACTGAAGCTTTCTTT	CASSDPYTEAFF
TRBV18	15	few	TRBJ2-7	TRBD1	TGTGCCAGCTCACCCCCAGGGACAGGTAATTACGAGCAGTACTTC	CASSPPGTGNYEQYF
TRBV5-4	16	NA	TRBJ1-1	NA	TGTGCCAGCAGCCAAGATGTGGGGCAGAAGAACACTGAAGCTTTCTTT	CASSQDVGQKNTEAFF
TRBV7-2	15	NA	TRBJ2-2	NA	TGTGCCAGCACCCACGGAGGGGCGAACACCGGGGAGCTGTTTTTT	CASTHGGANTGELFF
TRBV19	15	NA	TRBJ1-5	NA	TGTGCCAGTAGTATATCGGGGGGGACCAATCAGCCCCAGCATTTT	CASSISGGTNQPQHF
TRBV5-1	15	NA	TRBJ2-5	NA	TGCGCCAGCAGCCACAACAGGGTGACCCAAGAGACCCAGTACTTC	CASSHNRVTQETQYF
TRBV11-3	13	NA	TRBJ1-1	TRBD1	TGTGCCAGCAGCCGGGGAGAGACAGGGGCAGCTTTCTTT	CASSRGETGAAFF
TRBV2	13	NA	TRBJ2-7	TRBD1	TGTGCCAGCAAACGCGACAGGGGGCACGAGCAGTACTTC	CASKRDRGHEQYF
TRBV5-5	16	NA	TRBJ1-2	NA	TGTGCCAGCAGCATAACCACAGAGGTCGGGGGCTATGGCTACACCTTC	CASSITTEVGGYGYTF
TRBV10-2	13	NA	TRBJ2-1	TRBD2	TGCGCCAGCAGACTAGCGGGAAACAATGAGCAGTTCTTC	CASRLAGNNEQFF